The rows below give T cell receptor beta chains drawn from one sample of a study of T-cell memory formation after mild COVID-19. In TCRdb, the 5' RACE reads were re-called with MiXCR into one record per CDR3 protein. The data show approximately 410,000 distinct CDR3 sequences, less than 25% seen once. The sample was PBMCs or a T cell subset sorted from them (not recorded which). The receptors shown here come from an adult woman who had mild COVID-19 (a few samples of this study predate the infection). Cell type and time point are not known. The CDR3 runs from the conserved cysteine through the conserved F or W. A D gene is named only where the DNA matches it firmly. Rows may omit the clone size; those that give it use once, few, many or a size class.

clone_size,j_call,d_call,v_call,cdr3_nt,cdr3_aa
-,TRBJ1-1,-,TRBV6-5,TGTGCCAGCAGTTACTGGGGGGGAGGAGGGTACACTGAAGCTTTCTTT,CASSYWGGGGYTEAFF
-,TRBJ2-2,-,TRBV11-2,TGTGCCAGCAGCTTTGGGACGGGGGTCGGGGAGCTGTTTTTT,CASSFGTGVGELFF
few,TRBJ2-3,-,TRBV12-2,TGTGCAAGTCGCTTGACTAGCGTGAGCACAGATACGCAGTATTTT,CASRLTSVSTDTQYF
-,TRBJ2-1,TRBD1,TRBV12-3/TRBV12-4,TGTGCCAGCAGCTCCTTTGGGACAGGGACCTACAATGAGCAGTTCTTC,CASSSFGTGTYNEQFF
-,TRBJ2-7,TRBD1,TRBV6-5,TGTGCCAGCACAAACAGGGGTCCCTACGAGCAGTACTTC,CASTNRGPYEQYF
-,TRBJ2-7,-,TRBV7-9,TGTGCCAGCAGCCCCCCCTCGAGCGAGCAGTACTTC,CASSPPSSEQYF
-,TRBJ2-2,TRBD2,TRBV10-3,TGTGCCATCAGCCCGGGACTAACGAACACCGGGGAGCTGTTTTTT,CAISPGLTNTGELFF
-,TRBJ2-3,TRBD2,TRBV20-1,TGCAGTGCTACAGGACTAGCGGGAGGAGGCACAGATACGCAGTATTTT,CSATGLAGGGTDTQYF
few,TRBJ1-1,-,TRBV20-1,TGCAGTGCTAGAGATCAGGGGTACCGGAACACTGAAGCTTTCTTT,CSARDQGYRNTEAFF
-,TRBJ1-2,-,TRBV4-1,TGCGCCAGCAGCCAAGGCCCACGAGGGATTTATGGCTACACCTTC,CASSQGPRGIYGYTF
many,TRBJ2-2,TRBD2,TRBV27,TGTGCCAGCAGTTTAACTAGCGGGAGCCTAAATGTTGGGGAGCTGTTTTTT,CASSLTSGSLNVGELFF
-,TRBJ2-1,TRBD1,TRBV11-3,TGTGCCAGCAGCGACTCGGGACAGGGGGCGTGGGATGAGCAGTTCTTC,CASSDSGQGAWDEQFF
-,TRBJ2-1,TRBD2,TRBV6-5,TGTGCCAGCAGTAAACTAGCGGGGGGTCGCAATGAGCAGTTCTTC,CASSKLAGGRNEQFF
few,TRBJ2-7,TRBD1,TRBV27,TGTGCCAGGACTCTTTGGGACAGGATCCACGAGCAGTACTTC,CARTLWDRIHEQYF
-,TRBJ2-3,TRBD1,TRBV6-5,TGTGCCAGCAGTGGCCCGGGACAGGCTCCCCATACGCAGTATTTT,CASSGPGQAPHTQYF
few,TRBJ1-2,TRBD1,TRBV6-5,TGTGCCAGCAGTTACAGGGGGCGTAGTAGCTACACCTTC,CASSYRGRSSYTF
-,TRBJ2-7,-,TRBV6-1,TGTGCCAGCATGGACGGCATCAATGGCGAGCAGTACTTC,CASMDGINGEQYF
few,TRBJ2-3,TRBD2,TRBV4-1,TGCGCCAGCCGTCCAGGACTAGCGGGGGGCAAGCAGTATTTT,CASRPGLAGGKQYF
few,TRBJ2-3,-,TRBV5-4,TGTGCCAGCAGCTTGGCCCAGGGTGGGGGCACAGATACGCAGTATTTT,CASSLAQGGGTDTQYF
-,TRBJ2-5,TRBD2,TRBV6-2/TRBV6-3,TGTGCCAGCAGTTACTCGACCCTGGGGAGACTAGCGGAGCAAGAGACCCAGTACTTC,CASSYSTLGRLAEQETQYF
-,TRBJ2-5,-,TRBV29-1,TGCAGCGTTGCTACGGATGAAGAGACCCAGTACTTC,CSVATDEETQYF
many,TRBJ2-3,TRBD2,TRBV20-1,TGCAGTGCTCCTGCTGCGGGGGGCAGGGCAGATACGCAGTATTTT,CSAPAAGGRADTQYF
-,TRBJ1-1,-,TRBV11-3,TGTGCCAGCAGTCCAGGAGGACCCGTGAACACTGAAGCTTTCTTT,CASSPGGPVNTEAFF
-,TRBJ2-2,TRBD2,TRBV6-5,TGTGCCAGCAGTTACTATGCGGGAGGCGGGGAGCTGTTTTTT,CASSYYAGGGELFF
-,TRBJ2-7,TRBD1,TRBV12-3/TRBV12-4,TGTGCCAGCAGCAGCTCACGCGGGACAGGGGGAACCTACGAGCAGTACTTC,CASSSSRGTGGTYEQYF
-,TRBJ2-3,-,TRBV20-1,TGCAGCCAACGATTGGGTTCCCCCACAGATACGCAGTATTTT,CSQRLGSPTDTQYF
-,TRBJ2-3,TRBD2,TRBV6-1,TGTGCCAGCAGGGATCCTACGGGACTAGCGGACACAGATACGCAGTATTTT,CASRDPTGLADTDTQYF
few,TRBJ1-1,-,TRBV5-4,TGTGCCAGCAGCGTGACCCGGATGGACACTGAAGCTTTCTTT,CASSVTRMDTEAFF
few,TRBJ2-2,-,TRBV4-3,TGCGCCAGCAGCCTTCTTGGGGGGAAAAACACCGGGGAGCTGTTTTTT,CASSLLGGKNTGELFF
few,TRBJ2-1,TRBD2,TRBV7-3,TGTGCCAGCAGCTCGACTAGCGTACCCTACAATGAGCAGTTCTTC,CASSSTSVPYNEQFF
few,TRBJ1-1,TRBD1,TRBV7-9,TGTGCCAGCAGCTCTAACCGGGACAGGGTAACTGAAGCTTTCTTT,CASSSNRDRVTEAFF
many,TRBJ2-1,TRBD2,TRBV7-9,TGTGCCAGCAGCCTCGGACTAGCGGGAGGAAGGAATGAGCAGTTCTTC,CASSLGLAGGRNEQFF
-,TRBJ1-1,-,TRBV20-1,TGCAGTGCCCTACTAAAGGGATATGAAGCTTTCTTT,CSALLKGYEAFF
many,TRBJ2-7,-,TRBV5-1,TGCGCCAGCAGCTTGGAGTGGGTGGAGCAGTACTTC,CASSLEWVEQYF
few,TRBJ2-3,TRBD1,TRBV12-3/TRBV12-4,TGTGCCAGCAGTTGGACAGACAGGGGGCATAGCACAGATACGCAGTATTTT,CASSWTDRGHSTDTQYF
-,TRBJ2-1,TRBD1,TRBV24-1,TGTGCCACCAGTGAGGATTGGGGACAGGGTGGTAATGAGCAGTTCTTC,CATSEDWGQGGNEQFF
few,TRBJ2-1,-,TRBV7-6,TGTGCCAGCAGCTTAGTTTCACTGGGACTTCGTGGCGATGAGCAGTTCTTC,CASSLVSLGLRGDEQFF
-,TRBJ2-5,-,TRBV3-1,TGTGCCAGCAGCCAAGATCGGGTATGGGAGACCCAGTACTTC,CASSQDRVWETQYF
-,TRBJ1-5,TRBD1,TRBV4-2,TGTGCCAGCAGCCATGCGGACAGGGTAGGGGATCAGCCCCAGCATTTT,CASSHADRVGDQPQHF
-,TRBJ1-5,-,TRBV20-1,TGCAGTGCCGGACGTACAGGGAAAAATCAGCCCCAGCATTTT,CSAGRTGKNQPQHF
few,TRBJ2-3,TRBD2,TRBV7-9,TGTGCCAGCAGCTTGGGTCAAGTGCGCGGGAGGTCCTTCACAGATACGCAGTATTTT,CASSLGQVRGRSFTDTQYF
-,TRBJ1-5,TRBD1,TRBV20-1,TGCAGTGCTGTACCGGGACAGGGGGCTAGAAGCAATCAGCCCCAGCATTTT,CSAVPGQGARSNQPQHF
few,TRBJ2-7,TRBD2,TRBV6-5,TGTGCCAGCACCTGGGGACTAGCGGCTAGCTCCTACGAGCAGTACTTC,CASTWGLAASSYEQYF
many,TRBJ2-2,-,TRBV6-1,TGTGCCAGCAGTGAGTTGTGGGGGGAGTCGTCCGGGGAGCTGTTTTTT,CASSELWGESSGELFF
-,TRBJ2-1,TRBD2,TRBV10-3,TGTGCCATCCCTTCTCGGACTAGCGGGGGGAATACCAATGAGCAGTTCTTC,CAIPSRTSGGNTNEQFF
-,TRBJ2-1,TRBD1,TRBV2,TGTGCCAGCAGCCCGCCGGGACAGGGCGGTCATGAGCAGTTCTTC,CASSPPGQGGHEQFF
-,TRBJ1-3,-,TRBV24-1,TGTGCCACCAGTGATCCTGACACCCGCTCTGGAAACACCATATATTTT,CATSDPDTRSGNTIYF
-,TRBJ1-3,-,TRBV2,TGTGCCAGCAGTGCTGGCAGGTCAGCGGTCACCATATATTTT,CASSAGRSAVTIYF
-,TRBJ1-1,TRBD1,TRBV14,TGTGCCAGCAGCGGCCCGGGACAGGGTAAAATTTCTGAAGCTTTCTTT,CASSGPGQGKISEAFF
few,TRBJ2-7,-,TRBV10-3,TGTGCCATCAGTGAGATAAGAGGTGGGAGCCCCTACGAGCAGTACTTC,CAISEIRGGSPYEQYF
few,TRBJ1-2,TRBD1,TRBV5-1,TGCGCCAGCAGCTTGGCCGGACAGGGCCAGTTCTATGGCTACACCTTC,CASSLAGQGQFYGYTF
few,TRBJ2-5,-,TRBV7-3,TGTGCCAGCAGCGTCGCTCAGGGCCCCCAAGAGACCCAGTACTTC,CASSVAQGPQETQYF
-,TRBJ2-3,TRBD2,TRBV7-9,TGTGCCAGCAGCCGTAGCGGGGGTAGCACAGATACGCAGTATTTT,CASSRSGGSTDTQYF